Below, 14 T cell receptor beta chains from the same sample are listed, as sequenced in a study of PD-1 blockade in classical Hodgkin lymphoma (TCRdb year 2020). This specimen's time point label, interpreted: cycle 2 day 1 (C2D1) of nivolumab. Every trial patient had relapsed following autologous stem cell transplantation, and prior brentuximab vedotin exposure was what differed among cohorts A, B and C. The protocol used for the library was the immunoSEQ multiplex PCR assay. The source is immuneACCESS, and TCRdb retained only in-frame sequences with V and J called. Part of the clones is not carried over; for the studies checked, unresolved V genes explain less than half of this, and the remainder is unexplained. In this sample the table shows tens of thousands of clones, 82% of which occur a single time. Roughly 12% of the sample rests with the top ten. The sequences come from peripheral blood mononuclear cells (PBMCs), collected before the second cycle of nivolumab. These receptors were taken from a human donor with classical Hodgkin lymphoma.

V and J are TRBV2 and TRBJ2-7; no reliable D call. From germline, CDR1 is SNHLY and CDR2 FYNNEI. The CDR3 covers 12 residues. Trimming stripped 3 bases from V and 5 bases from J, with 8 bases between. The CDR3 coding sequence is TGTGCCAGCAGTGATTGGACCGACGAGCAGTACTTC. The encoded protein is CASSDWTDEQYF.

The chain is built from TRBV10-3 and TRBJ1-1, with 10 bases matching TRBD1. Per the germline V gene, CDR1 is ENHRY and CDR2 is SYGVKD. The CDR3 loop spans 14 amino acids. The junction had 5 bases not matched to a gene; V was cut back by 3 bases and J by 7 bases. The CDR3 nucleotides read TGTGCCATCAGTGATAGACAGGGGGCGTTTGAAGCTTTCTTT. Protein sequence: CAISDRQGAFEAFF.

The V gene is TRBV29-1, the J gene TRBJ2-5; 8 positions agree with TRBD2. Looked up from germline, CDR1 is SQVTM and CDR2 is ANQGSEA. This CDR3 has 16 residues. The V gene end was trimmed by 2 bases and the J gene end by 5 bases; junction bases not matched to a gene: 13. The CDR3 nucleotides are TGCAGCGTTGAATTCTGGGCTAGCGGGTCGCGGGAGACCCAGTACTTC. Translated, it gives CSVEFWASGSRETQYF.

V is TRBV4-1 and J is TRBJ1-5, with a tentative D call TRBD1 (5 bases). Germline CDR1 and CDR2: MGHRA and YSYEKL. Trimming removed 4 bases at V and 5 bases at J, with 9 bases between. This CDR3 region has 13 residues. CDR3: CASSLTRDQPQHF. The CDR3 nucleotides read TGCGCCAGCAGCCTAACCAGGGATCAGCCCCAGCATTTT.

V and J are TRBV28 and TRBJ1-1; D not resolved. V was clipped by 6 bases and J by 1 base, with 12 bases between them. The CDR3 totals 14 residues. In germline, CDR1 is MDHEN, CDR2 SYDVKM. CDR3 sequence reads: CASSAGGGNTEAFF. CDR3 coding DNA: TGTGCCAGCAGCGCGGGAGGAGGGAACACTGAAGCTTTCTTT.

CDR3 protein: CASSLGFGSELNTEAFF. CDR3 nucleotide sequence: TGTGCCAGCAGCTTAGGGTTCGGGTCCGAGTTGAACACTGAAGCTTTCTTT. The chain employs TRBV7-8 and TRBJ1-1; D call uncertain. V lost 1 base to trimming and J lost 0 bases, with 15 bases between them. CDR3 length equals 17 residues. Germline CDR1 reads SGHVS; CDR2 reads FQNEAQ.

The chain links TRBV7-3 to TRBJ2-2; D tentatively fits TRBD1 or TRBD2 (6 bases each). Between the trimmed V and J ends, which lost 1 base and 4 bases, there was a span of 25 bases. The CDR3 covers 20 residues. Germline CDR1 reads SGHTA; CDR2 reads FQGTGA. The CDR3 is CASSLNPSAGSRGVTGELFF. As DNA, the CDR3 is TGTGCCAGCAGCTTAAACCCATCGGCGGGGAGCAGGGGTGTCACCGGGGAGCTGTTTTTT.

The chain joins TRBV5-1 to TRBJ1-1, with D possibly TRBD1 on 5 matching bases. Germline assignment: CDR1 SGHRS and CDR2 YFSETQ. V lost 3 bases and J 1 base, leaving 19 bases between the germline ends. The CDR3 sequence is 17 residues long. CDR3 nucleotides: TGCGCCAGCAGCTGGGTACCGGGACTCACTGCGAACACTGAAGCTTTCTTT. Its protein product is CASSWVPGLTANTEAFF. Using reference TRBV5-1 and TRBJ1-1 for the parts outside the CDR3, the full variable domain is KAGVTQTPRYLIKTRGQQVTLSCSPISGHRSVSWYQQTPGQGLQFLFEYFSETQRNKGNFPGRFSGRQFSNSRSEMNVSTLELGDSALYLCASSWVPGLTANTEAFFGQGTRLTVV.

The V and J genes are TRBV7-2 and TRBJ2-3; 8 bases are shared with TRBD2. The CDR3 loop spans 17 amino acids. The V and J ends lost 5 bases and 4 bases, in that order; junction bases with no gene match: 14. Germline V gene lookup returns CDR1 SGHTA and CDR2 FQGNSA. The DNA for the CDR3 is TGTGCCAGCAGCCCTAGGGGCCGGCGGGGGGCCTCAGATACGCAGTATTTT. Protein sequence: CASSPRGRRGASDTQYF.

V usage is TRBV30 and J usage is TRBJ2-2; D could derive from TRBD1 or TRBD2 (5 bases each). CDR3 length: 15 residues. Trimming took off 5 bases at V and 1 base at J, with 14 bases between the two ends. Germline CDR1 and CDR2: GTSNPN and SVGIG (reference sequence). The CDR3 bases are TGTGCCTGGGGGACGCAGGGCAAGAACACCGGGGAGCTGTTTTTT. Protein: CAWGTQGKNTGELFF.

This chain connects TRBV5-6 to TRBJ1-2; D is unclear. The V gene lost 6 bases and the J gene lost 6 bases, with 15 bases spanning the gap. The germline CDR1 and CDR2 sequences are SGHDT and YYEEEE. The CDR3 contains 13 residues. The CDR3 is CASTPGRTHGYTF. In DNA, the CDR3 is TGTGCCAGCACCCCGGGCAGAACCCATGGCTACACCTTC.

This sequence joins TRBV5-8 and TRBJ2-4; 10 bases match TRBD2. The CDR3 is made up of 17 amino acids. Losses at the gene ends were 4 bases for V and 0 bases for J; bases not matched to a gene: 7. CDR1 and CDR2 from the germline V gene are SGHTS and YDEGEE. The CDR3 DNA reads as TGTGCCAGCAGCAATATCCTAGCGGGGGCAGCCAAAAACATTCAGTACTTC. This gives the protein CASSNILAGAAKNIQYF.

The rearrangement joins TRBV4-3 to TRBJ2-3; 9 nucleotides align to TRBD2. The J segment lost 9 bases and the V segment lost 0 bases, leaving 13 bases of the junction unmatched. In germline, CDR1 is LGHNA, CDR2 YSLEER. This CDR3 is built from 17 residues. The CDR3 coding sequence is TGCGCCAGCAGCCAAGAATCGGCAGCGGGGGGCGGGGCAACGCAGTATTTT. This codes for CASSQESAAGGGATQYF.

This sequence joins TRBV5-1 and TRBJ2-4; D possibly matches TRBD1 or TRBD2 (5 bases each). The CDR3 sequence is 15 residues long. The V end lost 3 bases, the J end lost 4 bases, and 14 bases lay between the germline ends. The V gene's germline CDR1 is SGHRS and CDR2 YFSETQ. CDR3 sequence: CASSSVPRGKNIQYF. The CDR3 coding sequence is TGCGCCAGCAGCTCGGTTCCGAGGGGAAAAAACATTCAGTACTTC.